The rows below give T cell receptor beta chains drawn from one sample of a study of early stage breast cancer tumors. Generated by immunoSEQ multiplex PCR, the TCRdb table keeps only in-frame clones and is missing some. The sample lists some 58,000 clones; about 74% were seen once. Sequencing input: blood. These receptors were collected from a person in their thirties with breast cancer. CDR3s include the opening cysteine and the closing phenylalanine or tryptophan. Each record gives: clone size, D gene, V gene, J gene, CDR3 DNA, CDR3 protein. A D gene is named only where the DNA matches it firmly. The size entry is marked missing in some rows and otherwise reads once, few, many or a size class.

abundance: -
d_gene: TRBD1
v_gene: TRBV5-1
j_gene: TRBJ2-7
CDR3nt: TGCGCCAGCAGCTTGGGGGGACAGGAGGCCTACGAGCAGTACTTC
CDR3aa: CASSLGGQEAYEQYF

abundance: -
d_gene: TRBD2
v_gene: TRBV30
j_gene: TRBJ2-1
CDR3nt: TGTGCCTGGAATCTCGCGGCCAGCGGGAGAGTAAGCAATGAGCAGTTCTTC
CDR3aa: CAWNLAASGRVSNEQFF

abundance: -
d_gene: -
v_gene: TRBV7-2
j_gene: TRBJ2-1
CDR3nt: TGTGCCAGCACCGAGGGCAGGAATGAGCAGTTCTTC
CDR3aa: CASTEGRNEQFF

abundance: few
d_gene: -
v_gene: TRBV7-2
j_gene: TRBJ1-1
CDR3nt: TGTGCCAGCAGCTTAGGGGGTCCGGAAGCTTTCTTT
CDR3aa: CASSLGGPEAFF

abundance: -
d_gene: TRBD2
v_gene: TRBV7-3
j_gene: TRBJ2-5
CDR3nt: TGTGCCAGCAGCTCTGGAGCGGGACTCATTCAAGAGACCCAGTACTTC
CDR3aa: CASSSGAGLIQETQYF

abundance: -
d_gene: -
v_gene: TRBV4-1
j_gene: TRBJ1-1
CDR3nt: TGCGCCAGCAGCCCCGCGGGCTACCTTTTTGAAGCTTTCTTT
CDR3aa: CASSPAGYLFEAFF

abundance: few
d_gene: -
v_gene: TRBV27
j_gene: TRBJ1-2
CDR3nt: TGTGCCAGCAGTAAAGGAGACGGGGGCATCTATGGCTACACCTTC
CDR3aa: CASSKGDGGIYGYTF

abundance: -
d_gene: TRBD1
v_gene: TRBV2
j_gene: TRBJ2-6
CDR3nt: TGTGCCCCGGGACAGGGGTTCACTGGGGCCAACGTCCTGACTTTC
CDR3aa: CAPGQGFTGANVLTF

abundance: -
d_gene: -
v_gene: TRBV27
j_gene: TRBJ2-2
CDR3nt: TGTGCCAGCAGTTCCAACTTTAGACGTTTGAAGGCCGGGGAGCTGTTTTTT
CDR3aa: CASSSNFRRLKAGELFF

abundance: -
d_gene: -
v_gene: TRBV4-1
j_gene: TRBJ1-5
CDR3nt: TGCGCCAGCAGCCAGGACGGGACATATAGCAATCAGCCCCAGCATTTT
CDR3aa: CASSQDGTYSNQPQHF

abundance: once
d_gene: -
v_gene: TRBV7-2
j_gene: TRBJ2-7
CDR3nt: TGTGCCAGCAGCTTAGCGAAGTTATCCTACGAGCAGTACTTC
CDR3aa: CASSLAKLSYEQYF

abundance: -
d_gene: TRBD2
v_gene: TRBV7-3
j_gene: TRBJ2-1
CDR3nt: TGTGCCAGCAGTGAAACTAGCGGGAGTAATGAGCAGTTCTTC
CDR3aa: CASSETSGSNEQFF

abundance: -
d_gene: -
v_gene: TRBV18
j_gene: TRBJ2-7
CDR3nt: TGTGCCAGCTCACCCCGGCAGGGCACCTACGAGCAGTACTTC
CDR3aa: CASSPRQGTYEQYF

abundance: -
d_gene: -
v_gene: TRBV7-2
j_gene: TRBJ1-1
CDR3nt: TGTGCCAGCAGCGCGATACAGGGACGGAGGGTTGCTTTCTTT
CDR3aa: CASSAIQGRRVAFF

abundance: -
d_gene: -
v_gene: TRBV4-2
j_gene: TRBJ1-3
CDR3nt: TGTGCCAGCAGCCAAGTGAGCGGTGGGGCCTCTGGAAACACCATATATTTT
CDR3aa: CASSQVSGGASGNTIYF

abundance: -
d_gene: TRBD2
v_gene: TRBV30
j_gene: TRBJ2-3
CDR3nt: TGTGCCTGGAGTAACAGAGCGGGAGTAGATACGCAGTATTTT
CDR3aa: CAWSNRAGVDTQYF

abundance: -
d_gene: -
v_gene: TRBV2
j_gene: TRBJ2-2
CDR3nt: TGTGCCAGCAGTGAGGAGAACACCGGGGAGCTGTTTTTT
CDR3aa: CASSEENTGELFF

abundance: once
d_gene: TRBD1
v_gene: TRBV6-5
j_gene: TRBJ1-2
CDR3nt: TGTGCCAGCAGCAGGGGACAGGGAGGCGACACCTTC
CDR3aa: CASSRGQGGDTF

abundance: -
d_gene: -
v_gene: TRBV25-1
j_gene: TRBJ1-6
CDR3nt: TGTGCCAGCAGGAGCTCCTATAATTCACCCCTCCACTTT
CDR3aa: CASRSSYNSPLHF

abundance: -
d_gene: TRBD2
v_gene: TRBV7-2
j_gene: TRBJ2-7
CDR3nt: TGTGCCAGCAGCCCCCACCCACAGACTAGCGGGAGGGGCTACGAGCAGTACTTC
CDR3aa: CASSPHPQTSGRGYEQYF

abundance: -
d_gene: -
v_gene: TRBV5-1
j_gene: TRBJ1-3
CDR3nt: TGCGCCAGCAGCTTGGCAGGGAGTGCTGCTGGAAACACCATATATTTT
CDR3aa: CASSLAGSAAGNTIYF

abundance: -
d_gene: -
v_gene: TRBV28
j_gene: TRBJ2-5
CDR3nt: TGTGCCAGCAGTTCGTCCGAAAGGACAGAAGAGACCCAGTACTTC
CDR3aa: CASSSSERTEETQYF

abundance: -
d_gene: TRBD1
v_gene: TRBV27
j_gene: TRBJ2-6
CDR3nt: TGTGCCAGCAGTTCCCGGCAGACAGGGACCGTCCGGGCTGGGGCCAACGTCCTGACTTTC
CDR3aa: CASSSRQTGTVRAGANVLTF

abundance: -
d_gene: TRBD2
v_gene: TRBV4-2
j_gene: TRBJ2-7
CDR3nt: TGTGCCAGCAGCCAAGAAAGCGGGATAAGCTCCTACGAGCAGTACTTC
CDR3aa: CASSQESGISSYEQYF

abundance: once
d_gene: -
v_gene: TRBV7-6
j_gene: TRBJ1-1
CDR3nt: TGTGCCAGCAGCTTAGGCGCGGGCCGTGAAGCTTTCTTT
CDR3aa: CASSLGAGREAFF

abundance: -
d_gene: -
v_gene: TRBV2
j_gene: TRBJ2-2
CDR3nt: TGTGCCAGCAGTGATGTCACCGGGGAGCTGTTTTTT
CDR3aa: CASSDVTGELFF

abundance: -
d_gene: -
v_gene: TRBV13
j_gene: TRBJ1-1
CDR3nt: TGTGCCAGCAGCTACCCCCGGGACAAGAACACTGAAGCTTTCTTT
CDR3aa: CASSYPRDKNTEAFF

abundance: -
d_gene: -
v_gene: TRBV10-3
j_gene: TRBJ2-1
CDR3nt: TGTGCCATCAGTGAGTCGAACCTACTAGGGGGGGGTTACAATGAGCAGTTCTTC
CDR3aa: CAISESNLLGGGYNEQFF

abundance: -
d_gene: -
v_gene: TRBV29-1
j_gene: TRBJ2-6
CDR3nt: TGCAGCGTTGAAGCTTCTGGGGCCAACGTCCTGACTTTC
CDR3aa: CSVEASGANVLTF

abundance: -
d_gene: TRBD2
v_gene: TRBV18
j_gene: TRBJ2-2
CDR3nt: TGTGCCAGCTCACCGACTAGCGGGGCGAACACCGGGGAGCTGTTTTTT
CDR3aa: CASSPTSGANTGELFF

abundance: -
d_gene: TRBD2
v_gene: TRBV13
j_gene: TRBJ2-7
CDR3nt: TGTGCCAGCAGCTCCAGAGAGCGGGGAGACTATTCCTACGAGCAGTACTTC
CDR3aa: CASSSRERGDYSYEQYF

abundance: -
d_gene: -
v_gene: TRBV9
j_gene: TRBJ2-7
CDR3nt: TGTGCCAGCAGCGTAGAGGCCAGGGGATACGAGCAGTACTTC
CDR3aa: CASSVEARGYEQYF

abundance: once
d_gene: -
v_gene: TRBV21-1
j_gene: TRBJ2-1
CDR3nt: TGTGCCAGCAGCAAACTGGTGGGAGTGGAGCAGTTCTTC
CDR3aa: CASSKLVGVEQFF

abundance: -
d_gene: -
v_gene: TRBV5-1
j_gene: TRBJ1-2
CDR3nt: TGCGCCAGCAGCCCGGACCACGGGGCCCTTGGCTACACCTTC
CDR3aa: CASSPDHGALGYTF

abundance: -
d_gene: -
v_gene: TRBV6-4
j_gene: TRBJ2-3
CDR3nt: TGTGCCACCGCCGGGACTCTCACAGATACGCAGTATTTT
CDR3aa: CATAGTLTDTQYF

abundance: -
d_gene: -
v_gene: TRBV7-3
j_gene: TRBJ1-2
CDR3nt: TGTGCCAGCAGCTCGCATGAAGGGTTCGGTGGCTACACCTTC
CDR3aa: CASSSHEGFGGYTF

abundance: -
d_gene: TRBD2
v_gene: TRBV19
j_gene: TRBJ2-1
CDR3nt: TGTGCCAGTACTATACGGGGCGGGAGCTACAATGAGCAGTTCTTC
CDR3aa: CASTIRGGSYNEQFF

abundance: -
d_gene: -
v_gene: TRBV5-4
j_gene: TRBJ1-2
CDR3nt: TGTGCCAGCAGCTTGTCTAAGGGAGGCCACTCTGGCTACACCTTC
CDR3aa: CASSLSKGGHSGYTF

abundance: -
d_gene: -
v_gene: TRBV5-6
j_gene: TRBJ1-2
CDR3nt: TGTGCCAGCAGCTCCCTCACGTGGGCCGAACACTCGGACTATGGCTACACCTTC
CDR3aa: CASSSLTWAEHSDYGYTF

abundance: once
d_gene: TRBD2
v_gene: TRBV4-1
j_gene: TRBJ2-1
CDR3nt: TGCGCCAGCAGCCAAGAGACTAGCGGGTTCAACAATGAGCAGTTCTTC
CDR3aa: CASSQETSGFNNEQFF

abundance: -
d_gene: -
v_gene: TRBV21-1
j_gene: TRBJ2-1
CDR3nt: TGTGCCAGCAGCATGGGGGCCCTTCCCTTGGCCGGGACTAGCTACAATGAGCAGTTCTTC
CDR3aa: CASSMGALPLAGTSYNEQFF